This TCR beta chain was sequenced during a study of T cell repertoires in cytomegalovirus infection. TCRdb redid the calling of the reads with MiXCR, one entry per CDR3 protein. Of hundreds of thousands of distinct CDR3 sequences listed, about 28% are singletons. Overall study results and limits: Ex vivo, HLA-C-restricted CMV-specific TCR beta clonotypes prevailed over the rest of the response.

About this clonotype: What it binds is unknown.

The V and J ends lost 4 bases and 3 bases respectively, with 15 bases between them. Germline CDR1 reads SGHVS; CDR2 reads FNYEAQ. The CDR3 length is 15 residues. The chain recombines TRBV7-6 with TRBJ1-1; D perhaps matches TRBD1 (6 bases). The source material was cultured PBMCs, sampled from culture after CMV antigen stimulation. This receptor was identified in a human donor in good health (CMV status not recorded). Some clones in this sample may be carry-over from other donors' samples. The CDR3, as DNA: TGTGCCAGCAGCTCGACCAGGGGTGTGGACACTGAAGCTTTCTTT. Its protein product is CASSSTRGVDTEAFF. Looking up the rest from reference TRBV7-6 and TRBJ1-1 gives the full variable domain: GAGVSQSPRYKVTKRGQDVALRCDPISGHVSLYWYRQALGQGPEFLTYFNYEAQQDKSGLPNDRFSAERPEGSISTLTIQRTEQRDSAMYRCASSSTRGVDTEAFFGQGTRLTVV.